Listed below are T cell receptor beta chains from one sample, sequenced in a study of cytomegalovirus exposure and HLA in healthy donors. Sequencing was performed with immunoSEQ multiplex PCR; in TCRdb, only in-frame clones are kept and a portion is missing. The sample has approximately 56,000 clones, 55% to 80% seen once. Source material: PBMCs. The receptors derive from a woman in her forties or fifties in good health and CMV-seropositive. Each CDR3 is given with its conserved first and last residue. D genes are given only for firm matches. A clone size is listed for some rows: how often the clone was seen (once, few, many), or a class if it is expanded.

J gene | V gene | D gene | clone size | CDR3 protein | CDR3 DNA
TRBJ1-1 | TRBV11-3 | NA | once | CASSLKKDSPEAFF | TGTGCCAGCAGCTTAAAAAAGGACAGCCCAGAAGCTTTCTTT
TRBJ2-5 | TRBV5-1 | NA | few | CASREGQETQYF | TGCGCCAGCAGGGAGGGCCAAGAGACCCAGTACTTC
TRBJ2-7 | TRBV7-9 | TRBD2 | NA | CASSARGSGGAESYEQYF | TGTGCCAGCAGCGCCCGGGGGAGCGGGGGGGCCGAGTCCTACGAGCAGTACTTC
TRBJ2-3 | TRBV5-4 | TRBD1 | NA | CASSSQGAKRADTQYF | TGTGCCAGCAGCTCACAGGGGGCAAAGCGGGCAGATACGCAGTATTTT
TRBJ2-1 | TRBV6-6 | TRBD1 | NA | CASSPGQSSYNEQFF | TGTGCCAGCAGTCCGGGACAGAGCTCCTACAATGAGCAGTTCTTC
TRBJ2-5 | TRBV5-1 | TRBD2 | NA | CASSLGSAGGQETQYF | TGCGCCAGCAGCTTGGGGTCTGCGGGGGGCCAAGAGACCCAGTACTTC
TRBJ1-1 | TRBV10-3 | TRBD1 | few | CAISGGTVQAAFF | TGTGCCATCAGTGGAGGGACAGTCCAGGCAGCTTTCTTT
TRBJ1-2 | TRBV7-6 | TRBD1 | NA | CASGPGQAYGYTF | TGTGCCAGTGGCCCGGGACAGGCGTATGGCTACACCTTC
TRBJ2-7 | TRBV21-1 | NA | NA | CASSRATGPKDYEQYF | TGTGCCAGCAGCCGCGCGACAGGGCCCAAGGACTACGAGCAGTACTTC
TRBJ1-2 | TRBV7-9 | NA | NA | CASSLGGPSYGYTF | TGTGCCAGCAGCTTAGGAGGGCCTAGCTATGGCTACACCTTC
TRBJ2-3 | TRBV5-4 | NA | NA | CASSLLGAEASTDTQYF | TGTGCCAGCAGCTTGCTGGGTGCGGAGGCTAGCACAGATACGCAGTATTTT
TRBJ2-1 | TRBV5-8 | TRBD2 | NA | CASSLVLAGVSEQFF | TGTGCCAGCAGCTTGGTTCTAGCGGGAGTCTCCGAGCAGTTCTTC
TRBJ2-7 | TRBV5-6 | NA | NA | CASSFGETYEQYF | TGTGCCAGCAGCTTTGGGGAGACTTACGAGCAGTACTTC
TRBJ2-7 | TRBV18 | TRBD1 | NA | CASSGDRVARGEQYF | TGTGCCAGCTCGGGTGACAGGGTAGCAAGGGGCGAGCAGTACTTC
TRBJ2-7 | TRBV27 | NA | NA | CASSLLLRGGDYEQYF | TGTGCCAGCAGTTTATTACTCCGTGGGGGCGACTACGAGCAGTACTTC
TRBJ1-1 | TRBV19 | NA | NA | CASSSGTMYTEAFF | TGTGCCAGTAGTAGCGGGACGATGTATACTGAAGCTTTCTTT
TRBJ2-1 | TRBV9 | NA | NA | CASSVAGVFNEQFF | TGTGCCAGCAGCGTAGCGGGGGTATTCAATGAGCAGTTCTTC
TRBJ1-2 | TRBV27 | NA | few | CASSLSSNNYGYTF | TGTGCCAGCAGTTTATCGTCTAATAACTATGGCTACACCTTC
TRBJ2-5 | TRBV6-1 | TRBD2 | NA | CASSGEGSPGGRETQYF | TGTGCCAGCAGTGGAGAAGGGTCTCCGGGGGGGCGAGAGACCCAGTACTTC
TRBJ1-2 | TRBV7-9 | TRBD1 | NA | CASSSDRGYGYTF | TGTGCCAGCAGTTCCGACAGGGGCTATGGCTACACCTTC
TRBJ1-1 | TRBV4-3 | NA | NA | CASSQDLGEGPSRLGEAFF | TGCGCCAGCAGCCAAGATCTTGGGGAGGGCCCTTCGAGACTTGGTGAAGCTTTCTTT
TRBJ2-3 | TRBV5-6 | TRBD2 | few | CAGSRLAGEADTQYF | TGTGCCGGGTCTCGACTAGCGGGAGAGGCAGATACGCAGTATTTT
TRBJ2-7 | TRBV30 | TRBD1 | few | CAWSVRGTGVWEQYF | TGTGCCTGGAGTGTACGAGGGACAGGGGTGTGGGAGCAGTACTTC
TRBJ2-2 | TRBV7-9 | NA | few | CASSLTGEVGELFF | TGTGCCAGCAGCTTAACTGGGGAGGTCGGGGAGCTGTTTTTT
TRBJ1-2 | TRBV5-1 | TRBD1 | NA | CASSLARPGTGASSYTF | TGCGCCAGCAGCTTGGCACGGCCCGGGACAGGGGCTAGTAGCTACACCTTC
TRBJ2-5 | TRBV5-4 | TRBD1 | NA | CASSDQQGVGKTQYF | TGTGCCAGCAGCGACCAACAGGGGGTGGGCAAGACCCAGTACTTC
TRBJ2-5 | TRBV7-3 | NA | NA | CASSLGTSVAQETQYF | TGTGCCAGCAGCCTGGGGACTTCCGTTGCCCAAGAGACCCAGTACTTC
TRBJ1-5 | TRBV30 | NA | NA | CAWRAGDRLNQPQHF | TGTGCCTGGAGGGCGGGTGACAGGCTAAATCAGCCCCAGCATTTT
TRBJ1-2 | TRBV29-1 | NA | NA | CSAATGIYGYTF | TGCAGCGCTGCGACAGGAATCTATGGCTACACCTTC
TRBJ2-7 | TRBV4-1 | TRBD2 | NA | CASSQDSSGGYEQYF | TGCGCCAGCAGCCAAGATTCTAGCGGGGGATACGAGCAGTACTTC
TRBJ2-1 | TRBV7-9 | NA | NA | CASSSGFRAGLYNEQFF | TGTGCCAGCAGCTCGGGCTTCCGCGCGGGCCTCTACAATGAGCAGTTCTTC
TRBJ1-4 | TRBV29-1 | NA | NA | CSVDGVGGANEKLFF | TGCAGCGTTGATGGAGTCGGGGGTGCTAATGAAAAACTGTTTTTT
TRBJ2-4 | TRBV4-3 | NA | NA | CASSQDSGLAKNIQYF | TGCGCCAGCAGCCAGGACAGTGGACTAGCCAAAAACATTCAGTACTTC
TRBJ2-7 | TRBV27 | NA | NA | CASGKGKNEQYF | TGTGCCAGCGGCAAGGGGAAGAACGAGCAGTACTTC
TRBJ1-6 | TRBV7-9 | NA | NA | CASLPGAYNSPLHF | TGTGCCAGCTTGCCCGGGGCCTATAATTCACCCCTCCACTTT
TRBJ1-2 | TRBV7-9 | NA | NA | CASSQQGPYGYTF | TGTGCCAGCAGCCAGCAGGGTCCCTATGGCTACACCTTC
TRBJ2-1 | TRBV4-3 | TRBD1 | NA | CASSQARAGGYNEQFF | TGCGCCAGCAGCCAAGCGAGGGCAGGGGGTTACAATGAGCAGTTCTTC